One and the same sample provided the 6 T cell receptor beta chains below, sequenced in a study of technical replicates of blood from a handful of donors. Clones were read by immunoSEQ multiplex PCR, and TCRdb kept only the in-frame ones, dropping some. This sample has 65,000 to 95,000 clones, with 80% to 95% found just once. Sequenced sample: T cells isolated from PBMCs. These receptors were collected from a human donor in good health.

This clone was recorded only once. The chain recombines TRBV5-1 with TRBJ2-1; TRBD2 aligns across 7 bases. Germline lookup yields CDR1 SGHRS and CDR2 YFSETQ. The junction had 7 bases not matched to a gene; V was cut back by 2 bases and J by 2 bases. The CDR3 is 16 amino acids. In nucleotides, the CDR3 is TGCGCCAGCAGCTTATCGGGCGGGAGTCCCTACAATGAGCAGTTCTTC. This codes for CASSLSGGSPYNEQFF.

The gene calls are TRBV5-1 and TRBJ2-5; TRBD2 matches 12 bases. Trimming took 3 bases from V and 9 from J; bases not matched to a gene: 18. The CDR3 runs to 18 residues. Germline assignment: CDR1 SGHRS and CDR2 YFSETQ. This CDR3 reads CASSSMASGGALEGPQYF. The CDR3 region has the DNA TGCGCCAGCAGCTCTATGGCTAGCGGGGGGGCATTGGAGGGACCCCAGTACTTC.

The chain couples TRBV6-4 to TRBJ2-1, with 10 bases fitting TRBD2. V shed 0 bases, J shed 6 bases, and the junction held 2 bases outside the gene matches. Germline CDR1 and CDR2: MRHNA and SNTAGT. The CDR3 has 15 residues. The CDR3 protein is CASSDSRTSGNEQFF. Written as DNA, the CDR3 is TGTGCCAGCAGTGACTCCCGGACTAGCGGCAATGAGCAGTTCTTC.

This clone appeared once. V usage is TRBV5-6 and J usage is TRBJ2-7, with TRBD2 matching 12 bases. The CDR3 has 14 residues. Germline V gives CDR1 SGHDT, CDR2 YYEEEE. Losses at the gene ends were 6 bases for V and 1 base for J; bases not matched to a gene: 2. CDR3: CASKGTSGSYEQYF. In nucleotides, the CDR3 is TGTGCCAGCAAGGGGACTAGCGGGTCCTACGAGCAGTACTTC.

The gene calls are TRBV6-1 and TRBJ1-5; no clear D. This CDR3 is 12 amino acids long. V lost 3 bases to trimming and J lost 11 bases, with 11 bases between them. The V gene's germline CDR1 is MNHNS and CDR2 SASEGT. The CDR3 region is CASSEEYRSQHF. As DNA, the CDR3 is TGTGCCAGCAGTGAGGAGTATCGGTCCCAGCATTTT.

The chain employs TRBV4-1 and TRBJ1-2; unclear D gene. There are 15 residues in the CDR3. Germline CDR1 reads MGHRA; CDR2 reads YSYEKL. V lost 2 bases to trimming and J lost 4 bases, with 14 bases between them. The chain's CDR3 is CASSQSVSAIYGYTF. The CDR3 DNA sequence: TGCGCCAGCAGCCAAAGCGTATCTGCGATCTATGGCTACACCTTC.